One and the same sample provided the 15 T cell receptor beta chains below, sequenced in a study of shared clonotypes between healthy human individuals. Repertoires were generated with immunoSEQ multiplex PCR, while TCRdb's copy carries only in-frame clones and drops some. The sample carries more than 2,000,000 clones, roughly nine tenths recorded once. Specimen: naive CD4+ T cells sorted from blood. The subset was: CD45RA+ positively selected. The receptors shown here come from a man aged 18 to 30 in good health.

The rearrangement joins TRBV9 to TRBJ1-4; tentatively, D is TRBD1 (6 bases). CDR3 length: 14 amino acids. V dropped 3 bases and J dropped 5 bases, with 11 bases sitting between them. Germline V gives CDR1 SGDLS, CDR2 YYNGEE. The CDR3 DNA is TGTGCCAGCAGCGGGGGGGGCACAAATGAAAAACTGTTTTTT. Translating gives CASSGGGTNEKLFF.

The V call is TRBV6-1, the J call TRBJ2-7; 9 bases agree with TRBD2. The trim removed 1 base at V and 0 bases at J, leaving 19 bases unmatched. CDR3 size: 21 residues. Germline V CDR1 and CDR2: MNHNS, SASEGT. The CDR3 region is CASSEVGREGRFYNSSYEQYF. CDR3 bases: TGTGCCAGCAGTGAAGTTGGGCGGGAGGGCCGTTTTTATAACAGCTCCTACGAGCAGTACTTC.

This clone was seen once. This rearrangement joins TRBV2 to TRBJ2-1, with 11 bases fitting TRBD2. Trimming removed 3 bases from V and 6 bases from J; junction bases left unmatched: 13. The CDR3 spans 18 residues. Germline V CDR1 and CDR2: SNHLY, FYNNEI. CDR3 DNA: TGTGCCAGCAGTGATGGTAGCGGGGGGGTCTCTTTAGTCAATGAGCAGTTCTTC. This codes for CASSDGSGGVSLVNEQFF.

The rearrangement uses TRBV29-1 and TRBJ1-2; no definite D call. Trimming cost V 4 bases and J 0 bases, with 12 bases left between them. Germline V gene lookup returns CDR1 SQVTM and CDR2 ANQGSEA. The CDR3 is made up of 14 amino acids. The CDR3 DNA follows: TGCAGCGTTGTGAGGAAGTTAGCTAACTATGGCTACACCTTC. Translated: CSVVRKLANYGYTF.

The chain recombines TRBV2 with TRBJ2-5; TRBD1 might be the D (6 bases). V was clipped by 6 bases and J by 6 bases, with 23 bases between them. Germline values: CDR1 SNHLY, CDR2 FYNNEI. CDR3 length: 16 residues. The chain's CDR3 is CASRESSGTSIKTQYF. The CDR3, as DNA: TGTGCCAGCAGAGAATCCTCCGGGACATCGATAAAGACCCAGTACTTC.

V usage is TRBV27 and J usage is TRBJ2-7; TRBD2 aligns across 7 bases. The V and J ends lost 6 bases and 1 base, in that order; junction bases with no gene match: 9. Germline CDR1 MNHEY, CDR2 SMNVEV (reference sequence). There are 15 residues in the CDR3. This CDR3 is CASRARRGKSYEQYF. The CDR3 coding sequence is TGTGCCAGCAGGGCCAGGCGGGGGAAGTCCTACGAGCAGTACTTC.

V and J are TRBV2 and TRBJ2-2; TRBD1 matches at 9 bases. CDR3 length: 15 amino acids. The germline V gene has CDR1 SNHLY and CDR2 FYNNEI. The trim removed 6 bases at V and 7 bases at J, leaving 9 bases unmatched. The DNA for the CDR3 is TGTGCCAGCAGAGCCCGGGACAGGGTTAACGGGGAGCTGTTTTTT. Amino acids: CASRARDRVNGELFF.

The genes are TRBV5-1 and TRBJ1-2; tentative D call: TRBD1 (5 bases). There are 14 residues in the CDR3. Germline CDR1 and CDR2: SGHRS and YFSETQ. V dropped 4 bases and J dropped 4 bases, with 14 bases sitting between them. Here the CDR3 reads CASSPTDLPYGYTF. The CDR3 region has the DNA TGCGCCAGCAGCCCGACAGATCTCCCCTATGGCTACACCTTC.

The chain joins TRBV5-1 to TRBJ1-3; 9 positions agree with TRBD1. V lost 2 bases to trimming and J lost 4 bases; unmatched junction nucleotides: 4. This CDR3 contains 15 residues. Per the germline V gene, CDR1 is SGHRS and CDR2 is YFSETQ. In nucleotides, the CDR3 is TGCGCCAGCAGCTTACAGGGGGCCGACGGAAACACCATATATTTT. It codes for CASSLQGADGNTIYF.

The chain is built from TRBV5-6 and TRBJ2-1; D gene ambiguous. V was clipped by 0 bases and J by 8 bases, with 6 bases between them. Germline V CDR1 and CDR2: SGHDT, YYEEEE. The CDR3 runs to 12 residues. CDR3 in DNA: TGTGCCAGCAGCTTGGCCAACTATGAGCAGTTCTTC. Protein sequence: CASSLANYEQFF.

In DNA form, the CDR3 reads TGTGCCAGCAGCTCCATCGGGTGGGGGGCAGGCTACACCTTC. It encodes CASSSIGWGAGYTF. The chain joins TRBV7-2 to TRBJ1-2; D is perhaps TRBD1 (6 bases). This CDR3 contains 14 residues. Trimming cost V 4 bases and J 8 bases, with 17 bases left between them. Germline CDR1 SGHTA, CDR2 FQGNSA.

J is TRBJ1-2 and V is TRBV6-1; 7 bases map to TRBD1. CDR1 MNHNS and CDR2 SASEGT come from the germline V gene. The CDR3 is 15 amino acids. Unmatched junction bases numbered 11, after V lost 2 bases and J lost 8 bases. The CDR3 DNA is TGTGCCAGCAGTGAACATCCCGAGGGGGCCTGGGGCTACACCTTC. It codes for CASSEHPEGAWGYTF.

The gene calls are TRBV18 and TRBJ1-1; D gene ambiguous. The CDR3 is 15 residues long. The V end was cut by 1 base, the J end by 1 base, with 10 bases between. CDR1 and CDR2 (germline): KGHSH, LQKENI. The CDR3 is CASSPQSAENTEAFF. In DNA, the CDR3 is TGTGCCAGCTCACCACAATCGGCGGAGAACACTGAAGCTTTCTTT. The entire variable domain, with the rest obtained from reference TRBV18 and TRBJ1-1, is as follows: NAGVMQNPRHLVRRRGQEARLRCSPMKGHSHVYWYRQLPEEGLKFMVYLQKENIIDESGMPKERFSAEFPKEGPSILRIQQVVRGDSAAYFCASSPQSAENTEAFFGQGTRLTVV.

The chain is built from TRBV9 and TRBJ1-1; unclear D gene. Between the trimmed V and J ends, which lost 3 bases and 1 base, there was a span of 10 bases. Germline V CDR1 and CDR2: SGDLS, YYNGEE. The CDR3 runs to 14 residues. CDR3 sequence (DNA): TGTGCCAGCAGCGCCCATACAGCGAACACTGAAGCTTTCTTT. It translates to CASSAHTANTEAFF.

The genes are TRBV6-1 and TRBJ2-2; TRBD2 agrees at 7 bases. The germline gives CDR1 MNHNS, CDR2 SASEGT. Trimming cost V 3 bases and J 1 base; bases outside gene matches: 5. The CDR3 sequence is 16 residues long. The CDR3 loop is CASSDPGLQNTGELFF. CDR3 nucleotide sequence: TGTGCCAGCAGTGACCCGGGACTACAGAACACCGGGGAGCTGTTTTTT.